Sequencing of this T cell receptor beta chain was carried out in a study of T-cell reconstitution after alpha-beta-depleted transplantation in children. Findings and limits, study-wide: Some patients' high day-60 TCRbeta diversity was traced to surviving recipient T cells and thymic progenitors. When one year had passed after transplant, most T-cell counts and diversity came from newly produced T cells. About two months after transplant, alpha-beta T cells reportedly came from several hundred expanded graft clones.

This CDR3 spans 13 amino acids. The V gene lost 8 bases and the J gene lost 3 bases, with 14 bases spanning the gap. Germline loops: CDR1 DFQATT, CDR2 SNEGSKA (reference sequence). For TCRbeta, the library was prepared with unique molecular identifiers. TCRdb redid the calling of the PCR reads with MiXCR, one entry per CDR3 protein. The sample shows approximately 490,000 distinct CDR3 sequences, 10% to 13% of them seen only once. This clonotype has ten or more counts. Its antigen is still unknown. The chain carries TRBV20-1 and TRBJ2-1, with D uncertain. The material was PBMCs, obtained before TCRalphabeta/CD19-depleted stem cell transplant. This clonotype was sampled from a child aged 2-15 years with inherited bone marrow failure, due to receive a stem cell transplant. The CDR3 coding sequence is TGCAGTTCGGAGCGCCCCCTCTACAATGAGCAGTTCTTC. It codes for CSSERPLYNEQFF.